This entry describes one T cell receptor (beta chain). Ten or more counts support this clonotype. This receptor's antigen is unknown. No qualities accompany the bases; no much larger clone lies one base away. This record belongs to a study of T cells in Graves' hyperthyroidism and ophthalmopathy (dated by TCRdb to between 2018 and 2021). With respect to the entire study: Peripheral blood was sampled at the time of initial diagnosis, prior to any treatment. TCR V-J signatures able to tell the groups apart were searched for in a discovery cohort of approximately 95 patients, of whom more than 40 had Graves' ophthalmopathy and 55 to 60 had stable Graves' hyperthyroidism. Prospective prediction of ophthalmopathy was tested in an independent validation cohort of some 19 hyperthyroidism patients and roughly 16 patients who later progressed to ophthalmopathy. For training and testing, the 80 to 100 patients in the discovery cohort were randomly divided in a 7:3 ratio. In addition, the study compared T-cell repertoires in thyroid tissue and in blood from six Graves' hyperthyroidism patients. After sampling, hyperthyroidism patients received methimazole starting at 30 mg daily, and ophthalmopathy patients received high-dose intravenous methylprednisolone. TCR Vbeta CDR3 sequencing of approximately 140 peripheral blood samples (under 45 ophthalmopathy, roughly 74 hyperthyroidism and roughly 17 progressor patients) is reported in the paper. The research as a whole found: In validation, the model predicted progression to ophthalmopathy a median of roughly six months before onset, with approximately 71% sensitivity and almost 75% specificity. A 13 V-J signature model separated ophthalmopathy from stable hyperthyroidism, with around 88% sensitivity and approximately 81% specificity in cross-validation and 80%/75% in testing. Sample size was not statistically predetermined, and investigators were not blinded to group allocation. Most expanded thyroid clonotypes (frequency above 0.001) were also found in blood, which suggests that blood repertoires may mirror thyroid immune responses.

The TCR beta CDR3 regions were amplified from the RNA transcripts. A first-round RT-PCR of the TCR CDR3 used the HTBI primer set with the Qiagen OneStep RT-PCR kit. The libraries were constructed in a second round of multiplex PCR and then size-selected and purified. The libraries were sequenced on an Illumina HiSeq2000 using paired-end 100 bp reads. Per the original workflow: Raw data were processed with SOAPnuke, discarding reads with adapters, uncalled bases, mean Phred below 15, or no exact constant-primer or identifier match. High-quality paired reads were merged with COPE v1.2.5, and unique nucleotide sequences were defined as clonotypes. MiTCR v1.1 was used to align the clonotypes against IMGT TRBV, TRBD and TRBJ reference segments. Analysis was restricted to V-J combinations with a frequency above 0.0001, which covered roughly 99% of repertoires. The TCS score was defined as F50 (clonal expansion) divided by E x V (chaos), with BLOSUM62-based TCRdist calculated between CDR3 peptides within each V-J. Welch's t-statistics and random forest reduced around 510 V-J features to 13, which were used in a naive Bayes classifier (R e1071). TCRdb reran the public reads through fastp at Q25 and MiXCR, keeping productive beta chains. Rows matching on CDR3 protein sequence are summarized as one entry with the most common DNA and genes. These V and J calls originate from TCRdb's pipeline instead of the authors' own analysis. The sample contains around 250,000 distinct CDR3 sequences, 13% to 15% of them found a single time. The top ten clonotypes cover roughly 15% of the sample.

The CDR3 starts with the cysteine, ends with the phenylalanine, and has 15 residues. The CDR3 DNA has 45 bases and is translated from base 1. CDR1 and CDR2 are drawn from the germline V gene (reference sequence): DFQATT, SNEGSKA. Unmatched junction bases come to 5, with V trimmed by 2 bases and J by 3 bases. Hyperthyroidism patients were newly diagnosed, had a disease duration of under 2 months, and were aged 18 to 65 years. The study excluded patients with uncontrolled infections, other autoimmune diseases, pregnancy or lactation. Diagnoses were based on clinical symptoms, serum thyroxine and TRAb, thyroid ultrasound and orbital computed tomography. For progressor patients, blood was drawn at the first diagnosis of hyperthyroidism, before any ophthalmopathy symptoms had appeared. PBMCs were separated from roughly 9.6 ml of fresh peripheral blood using Ficoll-Paque density gradient centrifugation. Progressor patients were first diagnosed with Graves' hyperthyroidism and then developed ophthalmopathy during follow-up. Total RNA was extracted using Trizol reagent, and RNA quality was assessed on an Agilent 2100 Bioanalyzer.

This clonotype was obtained from a woman in her thirties or forties with Graves' hyperthyroidism that later progressed to Graves' ophthalmopathy. The chain is assembled from TRBV20-1 and TRBJ1-1; 11 nucleotides in the junction match TRBD1. The sequenced material came from blood. The nucleotide sequence reads as follows: TGCAGTGCTAGATCGGGACAGGGGGGAGACACTGAAGCTTTCTTT. Translated, it reads CSARSGQGGDTEAFF.